These 8 T cell receptor beta chains share one sample of origin, sequenced in a study of blood T cell repertoires in COVID-19. Here immunoSEQ multiplex PCR was the method, and the copy in TCRdb shows in-frame clones only, minus some. The table has 80,000 to 100,000 clones, roughly 70% seen once. Sequencing used peripheral blood. The receptors come from a man in his 70s with COVID-19, enrolled during active disease.

The chain uses TRBV28 and TRBJ1-4; 7 bases fit TRBD1. Germline V CDR1 and CDR2: MDHEN, SYDVKM. This CDR3 region has 16 residues. The ends lost 6 bases at V and 5 bases at J; junction bases unmatched: 12. This CDR3 reads CASSSIQGRGNEKLFF. The CDR3 bases are TGTGCCAGCAGCAGCATACAGGGGCGCGGAAATGAAAAACTGTTTTTT.

The chain employs TRBV29-1 and TRBJ1-2, with D maybe TRBD1 (5 bases). CDR3 length: 11 residues. Between the trimmed V and J ends, which lost 6 bases and 4 bases, there was a span of 9 bases. Germline loops: CDR1 SQVTM, CDR2 ANQGSEA. The CDR3 sequence: CSVQALYGYTF. Here the CDR3 DNA reads TGCAGCGTACAGGCCCTCTATGGCTACACCTTC. Filled out from reference TRBV29-1 and TRBJ1-2, the complete variable domain reads SAVISQKPSRDICQRGTSLTIQCQVDSQVTMMFWYRQQPGQSLTLIATANQGSEATYESGFVIDKFPISRPNLTFSTLTVSNMSPEDSSIYLCSVQALYGYTFGSGTRLTVV.

The rearrangement joins TRBV5-6 to TRBJ2-3, with TRBD1 matching over 7 bases. Germline trimming cut 1 base from V and 1 base from J; bases unmatched to any gene: 12. The CDR3 is 18 amino acids. Germline CDR1 is SGHDT and CDR2 is YYEEEE. The CDR3 nucleotides are TGTGCCAGCAGCTTGCCATCACTCGGGACAGCCCGCACAGATACGCAGTATTTT. Translated, it gives CASSLPSLGTARTDTQYF.

This clone appeared a few times. This chain connects TRBV27 to TRBJ2-7, with D tentatively TRBD2 (6 bases). V was trimmed by 4 bases and J by 5 bases, leaving 24 bases between them. The CDR3 has 17 residues. Germline-derived CDR1 and CDR2 are MNHEY and SMNVEV (reference sequence). CDR3 in amino acids: CASSSSRLGGVTHEQYF. The CDR3 DNA reads TGTGCCAGCAGTTCCTCGCGTTTGGGCGGGGTAACCCACGAGCAGTACTTC.

The CDR3 reads CASSFPQGAITGELFF. The CDR3 DNA reads TGTGCCAGCAGCTTCCCACAGGGGGCTATCACCGGGGAGCTGTTTTTT. This chain joins TRBV7-9 and TRBJ2-2; 9 bases align to TRBD1. V gave up 3 bases and J gave up 4 bases; unmatched junction bases: 6. CDR1 and CDR2 from the germline V gene are SEHNR and FQNEAQ (reference sequence). The CDR3 has 16 amino acids.

This clone was detected only a few times. V gene TRBV7-7 combines with J gene TRBJ2-5; D perhaps matches TRBD2 (6 bases). This CDR3 is built from 13 residues. Germline V lookup: CDR1 SSHAT, CDR2 FNYEAQ (reference sequence). CDR3 protein: CASSGEKGETQYF. The CDR3 nucleotides are TGTGCTAGCTCGGGAGAGAAGGGGGAGACCCAGTACTTC.

In its sample, this clone was seen a few times. J is TRBJ2-7 and V is TRBV4-2; 11 bases map to TRBD2. V was clipped by 4 bases and J by 2 bases; unmatched bases: 7. This CDR3 spans 16 amino acids. CDR1 and CDR2 from the germline V gene are LGHNA and YNFKEQ. The CDR3 loop is CASSPLAGDSTYEQYF. The CDR3 nucleotides read TGTGCCAGCAGCCCACTAGCGGGAGACTCTACCTACGAGCAGTACTTC.

V is TRBV7-3 and J is TRBJ2-1; D perhaps matches TRBD2 (5 bases). V dropped 4 bases and J dropped 12 bases, with 22 bases sitting between them. The CDR3 consists of 15 residues. From germline, CDR1 is SGHTA and CDR2 FQGTGA. In DNA, the CDR3 is TGTGCCAGCAGCTCCCTCGCCGGCTCGACCGAGGGGCAGTTCTTC. Translating it yields CASSSLAGSTEGQFF.